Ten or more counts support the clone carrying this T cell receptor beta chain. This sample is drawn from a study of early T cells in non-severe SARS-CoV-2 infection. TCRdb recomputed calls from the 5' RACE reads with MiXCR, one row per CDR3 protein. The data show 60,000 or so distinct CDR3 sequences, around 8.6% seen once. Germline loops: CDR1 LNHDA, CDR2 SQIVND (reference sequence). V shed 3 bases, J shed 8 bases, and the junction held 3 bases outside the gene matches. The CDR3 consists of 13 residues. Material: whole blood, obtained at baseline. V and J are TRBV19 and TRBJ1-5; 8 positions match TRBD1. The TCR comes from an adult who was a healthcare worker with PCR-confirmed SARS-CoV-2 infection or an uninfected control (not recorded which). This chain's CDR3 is CASSIGQGKPQHF. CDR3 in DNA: TGTGCCAGTAGTATTGGACAGGGCAAGCCCCAGCATTTT.